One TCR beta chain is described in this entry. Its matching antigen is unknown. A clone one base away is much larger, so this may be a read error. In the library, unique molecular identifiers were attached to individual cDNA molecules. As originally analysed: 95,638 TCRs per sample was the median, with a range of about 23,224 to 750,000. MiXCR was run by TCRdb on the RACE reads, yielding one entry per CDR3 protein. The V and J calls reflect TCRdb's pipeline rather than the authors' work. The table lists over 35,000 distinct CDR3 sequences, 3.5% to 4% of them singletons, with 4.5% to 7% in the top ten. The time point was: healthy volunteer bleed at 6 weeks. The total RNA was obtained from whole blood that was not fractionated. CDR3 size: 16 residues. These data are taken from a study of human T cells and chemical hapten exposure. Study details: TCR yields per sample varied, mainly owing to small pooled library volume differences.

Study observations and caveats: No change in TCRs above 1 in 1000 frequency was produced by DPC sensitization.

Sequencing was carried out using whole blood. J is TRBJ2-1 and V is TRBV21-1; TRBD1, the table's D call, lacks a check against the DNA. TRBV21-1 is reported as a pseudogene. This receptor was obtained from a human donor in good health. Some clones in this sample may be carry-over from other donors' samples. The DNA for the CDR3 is TGTGCCAGCAGTCTCCGGGACAGGGAAGTCAGGAATGAGCAGTTCTTC. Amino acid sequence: CASSLRDREVRNEQFF.